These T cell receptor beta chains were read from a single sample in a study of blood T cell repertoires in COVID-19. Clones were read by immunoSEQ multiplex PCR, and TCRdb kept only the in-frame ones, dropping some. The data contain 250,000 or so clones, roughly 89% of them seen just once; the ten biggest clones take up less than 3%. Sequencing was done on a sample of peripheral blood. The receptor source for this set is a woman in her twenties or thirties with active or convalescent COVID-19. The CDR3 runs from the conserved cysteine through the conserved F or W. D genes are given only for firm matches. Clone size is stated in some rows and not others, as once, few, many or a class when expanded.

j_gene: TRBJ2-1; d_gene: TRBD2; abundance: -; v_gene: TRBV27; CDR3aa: CASSSGTSGGIPYNEQFF; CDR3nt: TGTGCCAGCAGTTCCGGGACTAGCGGGGGGATACCCTACAATGAGCAGTTCTTC
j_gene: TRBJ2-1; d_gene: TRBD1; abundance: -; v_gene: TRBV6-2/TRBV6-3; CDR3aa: CASSQLFGQGDNEQFF; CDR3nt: TGTGCCAGCAGCCAACTATTCGGACAGGGAGACAATGAGCAGTTCTTC
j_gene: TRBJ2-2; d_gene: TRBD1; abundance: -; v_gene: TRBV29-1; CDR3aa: CSVQGVRTGELFF; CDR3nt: TGCAGCGTACAGGGGGTCCGAACCGGGGAGCTGTTTTTT
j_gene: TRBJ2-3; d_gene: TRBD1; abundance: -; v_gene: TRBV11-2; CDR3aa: CASSLDRGPDTQYF; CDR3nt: TGTGCCAGCAGCTTGGACAGGGGGCCAGATACGCAGTATTTT
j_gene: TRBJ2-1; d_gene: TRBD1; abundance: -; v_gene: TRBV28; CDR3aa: CASRKTGGSYNEQFF; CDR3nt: TGTGCCAGCAGAAAGACAGGGGGCTCCTACAATGAGCAGTTCTTC
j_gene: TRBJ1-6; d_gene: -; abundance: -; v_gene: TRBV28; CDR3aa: CASKQGGYNSPLHF; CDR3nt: TGTGCCAGCAAACAGGGCGGCTATAATTCACCCCTCCACTTT
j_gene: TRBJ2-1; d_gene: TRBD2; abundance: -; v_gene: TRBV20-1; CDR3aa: CSASIRRGSFYNEQFF; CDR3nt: TGCAGTGCTAGTATTCGGCGGGGGAGCTTCTACAATGAGCAGTTCTTC
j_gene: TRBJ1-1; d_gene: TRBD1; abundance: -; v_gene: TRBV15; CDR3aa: CATSILRGQGEAFF; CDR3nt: TGTGCCACCAGCATACTTAGGGGGCAAGGTGAAGCTTTCTTT
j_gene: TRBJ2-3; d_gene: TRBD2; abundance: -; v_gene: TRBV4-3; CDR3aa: CASSQEAIGSGGVETQYF; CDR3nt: TGCGCCAGCAGCCAAGAGGCGATCGGTAGCGGGGGGGTTGAGACGCAGTATTTT
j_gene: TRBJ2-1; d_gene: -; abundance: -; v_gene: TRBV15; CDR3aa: CATSKDPGTYNEQFF; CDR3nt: TGTGCCACCAGCAAGGACCCCGGGACTTACAATGAGCAGTTCTTC
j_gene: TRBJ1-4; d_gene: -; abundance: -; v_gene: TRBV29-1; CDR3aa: CSVESRGGEKLFF; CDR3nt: TGCAGCGTTGAGTCCAGGGGAGGGGAAAAACTGTTTTTT
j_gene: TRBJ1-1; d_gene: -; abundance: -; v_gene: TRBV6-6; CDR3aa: CASSPGRGGPNTEAFF; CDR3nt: TGTGCCAGCAGCCCAGGGCGGGGGGGTCCGAACACTGAAGCTTTCTTT
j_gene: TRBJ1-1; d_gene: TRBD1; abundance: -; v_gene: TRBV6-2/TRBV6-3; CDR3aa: CASSLQGWGEIDTEAFF; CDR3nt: TGTGCCAGCAGTCTACAGGGGTGGGGGGAAATAGACACTGAAGCTTTCTTT
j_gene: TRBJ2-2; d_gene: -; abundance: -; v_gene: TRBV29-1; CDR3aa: CSAGGAGRSNTGELFF; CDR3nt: TGCAGCGCGGGGGGCGCCGGCCGATCGAACACCGGGGAGCTGTTTTTT
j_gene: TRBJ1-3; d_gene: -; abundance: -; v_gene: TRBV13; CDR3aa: CASSLRSGNTIYF; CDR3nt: TGTGCCAGCAGCCTCCGTTCGGGGAACACCATATATTTT
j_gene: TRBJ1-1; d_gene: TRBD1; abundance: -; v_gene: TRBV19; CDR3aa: CASSIGDRNTEAFF; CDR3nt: TGTGCCAGTAGTATTGGGGACAGGAACACTGAAGCTTTCTTT
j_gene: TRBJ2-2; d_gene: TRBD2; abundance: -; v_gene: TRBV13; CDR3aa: CASSPGRAGTGELFF; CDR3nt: TGTGCCAGCAGCCCGGGGAGGGCCGGCACCGGGGAGCTGTTTTTT
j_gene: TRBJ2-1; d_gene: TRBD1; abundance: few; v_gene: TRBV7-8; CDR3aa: CASSPWTGRTEQFF; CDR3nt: TGTGCCAGCAGCCCATGGACAGGGAGGACTGAGCAGTTCTTC
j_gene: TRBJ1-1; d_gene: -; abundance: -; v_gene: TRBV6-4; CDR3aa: CASSEDSRTEAFF; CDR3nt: TGTGCCAGCAGTGAGGACAGTAGGACTGAAGCTTTCTTT
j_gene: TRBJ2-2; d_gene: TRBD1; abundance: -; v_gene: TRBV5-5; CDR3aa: CASSLFIETGDLELFF; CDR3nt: TGTGCCAGCAGCTTGTTTATTGAGACAGGGGATTTGGAGCTGTTTTTT
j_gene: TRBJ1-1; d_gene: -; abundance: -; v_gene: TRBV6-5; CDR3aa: CASSQVYTEAFF; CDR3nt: TGTGCCAGCAGTCAGGTTTACACTGAAGCTTTCTTT
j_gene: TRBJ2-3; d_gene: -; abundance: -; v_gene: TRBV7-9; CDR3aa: CASSHKGVTDTQYF; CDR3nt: TGTGCCAGCAGCCATAAGGGGGTAACAGATACGCAGTATTTT
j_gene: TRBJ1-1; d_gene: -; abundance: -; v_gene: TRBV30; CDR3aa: CAWSRTGPKPHRGMNTEAFF; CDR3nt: TGTGCCTGGAGTCGTACCGGGCCAAAACCTCACCGGGGGATGAACACTGAAGCTTTCTTT
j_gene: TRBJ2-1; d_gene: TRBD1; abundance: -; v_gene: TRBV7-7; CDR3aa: CASSLRTPGTGSSEQFF; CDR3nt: TGTGCTAGCAGCTTGCGGACCCCCGGGACAGGGTCGTCAGAGCAGTTCTTC
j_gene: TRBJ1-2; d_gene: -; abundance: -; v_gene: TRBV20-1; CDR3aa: CSVLNYGYTF; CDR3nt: TGCAGTGTCCTTAACTATGGCTACACCTTC
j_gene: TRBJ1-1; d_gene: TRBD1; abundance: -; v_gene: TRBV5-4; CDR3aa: CASSSKQGGDTEAFF; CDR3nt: TGTGCCAGCAGCTCAAAACAGGGGGGCGACACTGAAGCTTTCTTT
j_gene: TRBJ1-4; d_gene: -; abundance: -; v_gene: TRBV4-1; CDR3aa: CASSPGFPTNEKLFF; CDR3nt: TGCGCCTCTTCGCCAGGGTTCCCAACTAATGAAAAACTGTTTTTT
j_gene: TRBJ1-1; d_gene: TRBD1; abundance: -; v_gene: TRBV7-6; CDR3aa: CASSIRQGGTEAFF; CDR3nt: TGTGCCAGCAGCATTAGACAGGGGGGCACTGAAGCTTTCTTT
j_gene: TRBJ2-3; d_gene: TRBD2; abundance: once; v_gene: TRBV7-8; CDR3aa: CASSQTSVISSTDTQYF; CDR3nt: TGTGCCAGCAGCCAGACTAGCGTCATATCTAGCACAGATACGCAGTATTTT
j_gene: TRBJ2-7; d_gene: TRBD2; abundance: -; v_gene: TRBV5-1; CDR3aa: CASSLLGLAGRSYEQYF; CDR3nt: TGCGCCAGCAGCTTGTTGGGACTAGCGGGGAGGAGCTACGAGCAGTACTTC
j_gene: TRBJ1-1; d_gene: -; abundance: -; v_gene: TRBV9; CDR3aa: CASSVDWGQNTEAFF; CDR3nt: TGTGCCAGCAGCGTAGACTGGGGGCAGAACACTGAAGCTTTCTTT
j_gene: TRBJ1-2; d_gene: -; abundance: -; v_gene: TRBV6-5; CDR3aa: CATQGPAYGYTF; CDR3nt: TGTGCCACTCAGGGGCCTGCCTATGGCTACACCTTC
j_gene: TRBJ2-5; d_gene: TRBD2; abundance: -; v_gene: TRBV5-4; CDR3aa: CASSLGVAGVQETQYF; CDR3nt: TGTGCCAGCAGCTTGGGGGTAGCGGGGGTCCAAGAGACCCAGTACTTC
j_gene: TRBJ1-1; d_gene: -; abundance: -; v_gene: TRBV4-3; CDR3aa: CASSQDLGRGGEAFF; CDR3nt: TGCGCCAGCAGCCAAGATCTGGGCCGGGGAGGGGAAGCTTTCTTT